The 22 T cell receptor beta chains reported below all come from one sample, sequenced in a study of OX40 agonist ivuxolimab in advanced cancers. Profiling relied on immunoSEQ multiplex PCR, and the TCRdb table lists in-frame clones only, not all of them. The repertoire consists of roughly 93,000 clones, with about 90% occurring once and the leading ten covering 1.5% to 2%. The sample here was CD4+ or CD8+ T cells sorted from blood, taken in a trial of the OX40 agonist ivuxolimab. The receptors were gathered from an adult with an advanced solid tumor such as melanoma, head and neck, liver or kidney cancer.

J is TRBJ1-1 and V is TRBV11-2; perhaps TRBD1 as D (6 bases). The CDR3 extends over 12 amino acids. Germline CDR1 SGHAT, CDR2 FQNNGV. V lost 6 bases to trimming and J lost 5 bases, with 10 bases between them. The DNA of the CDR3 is TGTGCCAGCAGTTCCCAGGGGACTGAAGCTTTCTTT. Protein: CASSSQGTEAFF.

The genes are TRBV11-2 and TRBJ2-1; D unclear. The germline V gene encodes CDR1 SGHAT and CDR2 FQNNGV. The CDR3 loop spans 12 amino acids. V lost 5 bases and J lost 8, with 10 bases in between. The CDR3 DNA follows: TGTGCCAGCAGCACCACCAGCGATGAGCAGTTCTTC. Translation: CASSTTSDEQFF.

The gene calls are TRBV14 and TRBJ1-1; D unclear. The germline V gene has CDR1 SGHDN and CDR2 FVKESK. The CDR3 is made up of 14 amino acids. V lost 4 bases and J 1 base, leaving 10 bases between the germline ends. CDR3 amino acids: CASSRQIGNTEAFF. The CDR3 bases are TGTGCCAGCAGCCGCCAGATCGGGAACACTGAAGCTTTCTTT. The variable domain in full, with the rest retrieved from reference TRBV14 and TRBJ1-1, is EAGVTQFPSHSVIEKGQTVTLRCDPISGHDNLYWYRRVMGKEIKFLLHFVKESKQDESGMPNNRFLAERTGGTYSTLKVQPAELEDSGVYFCASSRQIGNTEAFFGQGTRLTVV.

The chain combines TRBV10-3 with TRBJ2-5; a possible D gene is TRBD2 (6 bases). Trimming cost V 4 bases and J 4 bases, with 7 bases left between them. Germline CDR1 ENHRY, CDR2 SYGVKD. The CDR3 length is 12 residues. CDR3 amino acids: CAISGTTETQYF. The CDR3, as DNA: TGTGCCATCAGTGGGACTACAGAGACCCAGTACTTC.

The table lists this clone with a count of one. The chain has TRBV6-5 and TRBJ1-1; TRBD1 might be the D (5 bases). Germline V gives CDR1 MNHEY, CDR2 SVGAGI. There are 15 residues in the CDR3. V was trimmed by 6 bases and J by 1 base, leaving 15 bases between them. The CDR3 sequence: CASRQTVLANTEAFF. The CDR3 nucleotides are TGTGCCAGCAGGCAGACAGTGCTAGCGAACACTGAAGCTTTCTTT.

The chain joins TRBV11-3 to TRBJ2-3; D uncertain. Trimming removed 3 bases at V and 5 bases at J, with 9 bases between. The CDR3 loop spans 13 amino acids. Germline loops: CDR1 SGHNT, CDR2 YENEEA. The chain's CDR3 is CASSLREIDTQYF. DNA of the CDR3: TGTGCCAGCAGCTTGCGAGAAATAGATACGCAGTATTTT.

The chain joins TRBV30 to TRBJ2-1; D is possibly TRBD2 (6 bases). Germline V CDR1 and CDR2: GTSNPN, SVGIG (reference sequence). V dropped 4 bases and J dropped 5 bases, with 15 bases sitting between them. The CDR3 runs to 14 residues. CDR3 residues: CAWTPGVVNNEQFF. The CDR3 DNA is TGTGCCTGGACCCCGGGGGTCGTCAACAATGAGCAGTTCTTC.

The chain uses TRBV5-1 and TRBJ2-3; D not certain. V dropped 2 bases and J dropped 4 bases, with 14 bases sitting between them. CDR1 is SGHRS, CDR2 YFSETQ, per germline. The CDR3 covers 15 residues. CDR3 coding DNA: TGCGCCAGCAGCTTCGAAGGGATTCCCCCAGATACGCAGTATTTT. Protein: CASSFEGIPPDTQYF.

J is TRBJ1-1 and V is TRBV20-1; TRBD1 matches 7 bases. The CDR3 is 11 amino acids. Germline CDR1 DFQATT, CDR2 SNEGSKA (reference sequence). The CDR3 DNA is TGCAGGGGACAGCCGAACACTGAAGCTTTCTTT. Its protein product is CRGQPNTEAFF.

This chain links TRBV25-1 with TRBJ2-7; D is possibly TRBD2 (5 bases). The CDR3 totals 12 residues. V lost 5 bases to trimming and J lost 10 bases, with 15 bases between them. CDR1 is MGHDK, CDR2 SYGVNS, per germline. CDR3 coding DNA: TGTGCCAGCAGTATTGCGTCGGGAAAACAGTACTTC. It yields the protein CASSIASGKQYF.

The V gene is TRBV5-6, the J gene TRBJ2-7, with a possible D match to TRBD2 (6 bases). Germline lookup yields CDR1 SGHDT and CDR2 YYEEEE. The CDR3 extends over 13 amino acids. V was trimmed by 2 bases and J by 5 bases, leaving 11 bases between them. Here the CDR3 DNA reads TGTGCCAGCAGCTTCCGGGGGTCTCACGAGCAGTACTTC. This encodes CASSFRGSHEQYF.

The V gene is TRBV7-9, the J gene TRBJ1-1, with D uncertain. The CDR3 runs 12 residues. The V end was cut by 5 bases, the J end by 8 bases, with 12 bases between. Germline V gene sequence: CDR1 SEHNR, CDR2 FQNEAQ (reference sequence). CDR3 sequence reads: CASSPGGREAFF. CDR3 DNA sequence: TGTGCCAGCAGCCCCGGAGGGCGCGAAGCTTTCTTT. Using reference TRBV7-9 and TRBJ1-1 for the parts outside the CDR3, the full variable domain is DTGVSQNPRHKITKRGQNVTFRCDPISEHNRLYWYRQTLGQGPEFLTYFQNEAQLEKSRLLSDRFSAERPKGSFSTLEIQRTEQGDSAMYLCASSPGGREAFFGQGTRLTVV.

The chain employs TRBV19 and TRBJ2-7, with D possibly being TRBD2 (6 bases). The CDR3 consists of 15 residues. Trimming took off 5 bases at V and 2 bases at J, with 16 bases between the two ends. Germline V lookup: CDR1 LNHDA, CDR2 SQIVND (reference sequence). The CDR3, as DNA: TGTGCCAGTAGTCTTAAGAGTAGCGGCCCCTACGAGCAGTACTTC. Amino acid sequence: CASSLKSSGPYEQYF.

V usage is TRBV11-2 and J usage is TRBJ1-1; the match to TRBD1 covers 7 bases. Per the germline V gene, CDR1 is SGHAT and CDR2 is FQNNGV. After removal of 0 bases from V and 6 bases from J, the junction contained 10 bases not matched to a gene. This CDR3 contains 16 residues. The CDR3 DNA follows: TGTGCCAGCAGCTTAGACTTAGGGGGCGGCGGGCCTGAAGCTTTCTTT. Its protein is CASSLDLGGGGPEAFF.

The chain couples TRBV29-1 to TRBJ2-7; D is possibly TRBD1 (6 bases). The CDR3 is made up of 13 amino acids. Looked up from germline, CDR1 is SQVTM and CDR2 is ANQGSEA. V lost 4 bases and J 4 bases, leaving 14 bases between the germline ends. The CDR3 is CSVVPTGVYEQYF. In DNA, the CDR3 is TGCAGCGTTGTCCCGACAGGTGTGTACGAGCAGTACTTC.

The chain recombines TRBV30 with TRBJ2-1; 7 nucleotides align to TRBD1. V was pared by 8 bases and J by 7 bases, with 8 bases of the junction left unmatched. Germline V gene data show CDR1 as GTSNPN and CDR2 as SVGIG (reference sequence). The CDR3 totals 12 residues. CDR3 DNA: TGTGCCACCACGACACAGGGGAATGAGCAGTTCTTC. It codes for CATTTQGNEQFF.

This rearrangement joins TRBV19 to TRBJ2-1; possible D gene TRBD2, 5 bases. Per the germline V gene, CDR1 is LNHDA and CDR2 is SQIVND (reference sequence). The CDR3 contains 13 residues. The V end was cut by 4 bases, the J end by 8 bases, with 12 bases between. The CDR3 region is CASSRREGDEQFF. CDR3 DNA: TGTGCCAGTAGTAGAAGAGAGGGCGATGAGCAGTTCTTC.

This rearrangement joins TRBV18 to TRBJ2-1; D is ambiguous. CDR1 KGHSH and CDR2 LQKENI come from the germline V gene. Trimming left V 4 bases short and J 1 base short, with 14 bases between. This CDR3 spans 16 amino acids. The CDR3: CASSLKVDVSYNEQFF. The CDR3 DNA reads TGTGCCAGCTCACTCAAAGTCGATGTGTCCTACAATGAGCAGTTCTTC.

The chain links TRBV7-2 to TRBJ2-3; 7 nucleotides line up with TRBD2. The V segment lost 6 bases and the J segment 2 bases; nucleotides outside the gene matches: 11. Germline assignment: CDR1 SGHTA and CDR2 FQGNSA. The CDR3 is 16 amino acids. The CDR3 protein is CASSPRPGLSTDTQYF. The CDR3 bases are TGTGCCAGCAGTCCGCGACCGGGACTATCCACAGATACGCAGTATTTT.

CDR3 coding DNA: TGTGCCAGTGCCCGGGGGGATACGCAGTATTTT. Its protein is CASARGDTQYF. The chain couples TRBV19 to TRBJ2-3; a possible D gene is TRBD2 (6 bases). From germline, CDR1 is LNHDA and CDR2 SQIVND (reference sequence). CDR3 length equals 11 residues. The V end was cut by 8 bases, the J end by 6 bases, with 9 bases between.

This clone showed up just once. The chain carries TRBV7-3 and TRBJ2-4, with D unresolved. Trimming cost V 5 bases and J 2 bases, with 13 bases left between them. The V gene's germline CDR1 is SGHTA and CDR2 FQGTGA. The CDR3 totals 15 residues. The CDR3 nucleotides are TGTGCCAGCAGCGCCAATTCAATGACCAAAAACATTCAGTACTTC. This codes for CASSANSMTKNIQYF.

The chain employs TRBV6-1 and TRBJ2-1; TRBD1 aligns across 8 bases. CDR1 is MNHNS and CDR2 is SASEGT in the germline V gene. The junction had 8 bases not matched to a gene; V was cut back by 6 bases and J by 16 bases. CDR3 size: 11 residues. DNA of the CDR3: TGTGCCAGCAGGCTAGACAGGGGCTTTTTCTTC. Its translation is CASRLDRGFFF.